A single T cell receptor (beta chain) is shown here with its context. The entry originates in a study of T cells in Graves' hyperthyroidism and ophthalmopathy. The TCR beta CDR3 regions underwent amplification using RNA transcripts as the source. First-round RT-PCR targeting the TCR CDR3 was performed with the HTBI primer set. Each CDR3 protein is one row after TCRdb ran MiXCR on the multiplex PCR reads. The sample records approximately 600,000 distinct CDR3 sequences, less than 25% being singletons. The junction had 15 bases not matched to a gene; V was cut back by 4 bases and J by 2 bases. The CDR3 is 20 amino acids. Germline V CDR1 and CDR2: MGHDK, SYGVNS. Not enrolled were patients with uncontrolled infection, other autoimmune disease, pregnancy or lactation.

The TCR originated in a man aged 30 to 45 with Graves' ophthalmopathy. The sample was blood. This chain uses TRBV25-1 with TRBJ2-6, with 9 positions matching TRBD1. CDR3 region: CASSVAGPGQGFTGANVLTF. The DNA of the CDR3 is TGTGCCAGCAGTGTCGCCGGACCGGGACAGGGTTTCACTGGGGCCAACGTCCTGACTTTC.